The 4 T cell receptor beta chains below all came from one sample that was sequenced in a study of T cells in Graves' hyperthyroidism and ophthalmopathy. RNA transcripts provided the source from which TCR beta CDR3 regions were amplified. During a first-round RT-PCR of the TCR CDR3, the HTBI primer set was used. In TCRdb, the multiplex PCR reads were re-called with MiXCR into one record per CDR3 protein. The repertoire holds some 700,000 distinct CDR3 sequences, approximately 15% seen once, with around 15% in the top ten. Sequencing input: blood. The receptors originated from a man in his fifties or sixties with Graves' hyperthyroidism.

This clonotype was found many times. The rearrangement uses TRBV11-2 and TRBJ1-1; D not resolved. Germline V lookup: CDR1 SGHAT, CDR2 FQNNGV. The CDR3 contains 14 residues. V was shortened by 2 bases and J by 1 base, with 8 bases between the two germline ends. The CDR3 nucleotides read TGTGCCAGCAGCTTATATCGCGGGAACACTGAAGCTTTCTTT. This codes for CASSLYRGNTEAFF.

This clonotype was counted a few times. J is TRBJ1-6 and V is TRBV27; D unclear. This CDR3 region has 15 residues. Trimming stripped 5 bases from V and 9 bases from J, with 17 bases between. The germline gives CDR1 MNHEY, CDR2 SMNVEV (reference sequence). The CDR3 reads CASSPLPGGSSPLHF. DNA for the CDR3: TGTGCCAGCAGTCCTTTACCGGGAGGGAGTTCACCCCTCCACTTT.

At least ten counts were recorded for this clonotype. The rearrangement joins TRBV7-2 to TRBJ2-7, with TRBD2 matching over 13 bases. With 5 bases clipped from V and 6 bases from J, the junction kept 7 bases outside the gene matches. The CDR3 has 15 residues. Germline assignment: CDR1 SGHTA and CDR2 FQGNSA. The CDR3 is CASSPRTSGSLEQYF. The CDR3 DNA reads TGTGCCAGCAGCCCCAGGACTAGCGGGAGCCTCGAGCAGTACTTC.

This clonotype was seen only a few times. Here the CDR3 DNA reads TGCAGCGTTGCGGTCCCCGGTTCTACAGATACGCAGTATTTT. Translating gives CSVAVPGSTDTQYF. This chain joins TRBV29-1 and TRBJ2-3, with D hard to call. This CDR3 is built from 14 residues. V gave up 4 bases and J gave up 3 bases, with 14 bases separating them. Germline values: CDR1 SQVTM, CDR2 ANQGSEA.